Below are 26 T cell receptor beta chains sequenced from a single sample in a study of early T cells in non-severe SARS-CoV-2 infection. One entry per CDR3 protein, called by TCRdb with MiXCR from the 5' RACE reads. Among approximately 83,000 distinct CDR3 sequences listed, 13% to 15% were seen once. The sample taken for sequencing was whole blood. Receptor source: an adult who was a healthcare worker with PCR-confirmed SARS-CoV-2 infection or an uninfected control (not recorded which).

This rearrangement joins TRBV27 to TRBJ2-7, with 7 bases aligning to TRBD1. V lost 6 bases, J lost 0 bases, and 8 bases stayed unmatched. Looked up from germline, CDR1 is MNHEY and CDR2 is SMNVEV (reference sequence). The CDR3 contains 15 residues. The CDR3, as DNA: TGTGCCAGCAGAATGACAGGGACGAGCTCCTACGAGCAGTACTTC. It is translated as CASRMTGTSSYEQYF.

The genes are TRBV7-3 and TRBJ2-7; a possible D gene is TRBD1 (7 bases). The germline CDR1 and CDR2 sequences are SGHTA and FQGTGA. CDR3 length: 14 amino acids. V was cut by 6 bases and J by 6 bases, with 18 bases left in between. CDR3 in amino acids: CASRYDREVGEQYF. DNA for the CDR3: TGTGCCAGCAGATACGACAGGGAGGTTGGCGAGCAGTACTTC.

This clonotype was observed many times. The CDR3 nucleotides read TGTGCCAGCAGCCCCCTGGACAGGGGGTCCAAAAACATTCAGTACTTC. Residues: CASSPLDRGSKNIQYF. The chain employs TRBV11-2 and TRBJ2-4; TRBD1 agrees at 10 bases. V trimming: 5 bases; J trimming: 2 bases; junction bases outside the gene matches: 6. Looked up from germline, CDR1 is SGHAT and CDR2 is FQNNGV. This CDR3 is built from 16 residues.

At least ten counts were recorded for this clonotype. This rearrangement joins TRBV7-9 to TRBJ2-2; D may be TRBD1 (6 bases). The ends were cut back, 5 bases at V and 6 bases at J, with 10 bases in the middle. The germline gives CDR1 SEHNR, CDR2 FQNEAQ (reference sequence). The CDR3 extends over 13 amino acids. The CDR3 region is CASSPQGPGELFF. CDR3 nucleotide sequence: TGTGCCAGCAGCCCACAGGGACCCGGGGAGCTGTTTTTT.

This clonotype has only a few counts. J is TRBJ1-3 and V is TRBV4-3; weak D call: TRBD1 (6 bases). Germline lookup yields CDR1 LGHNA and CDR2 YSLEER. CDR3 length: 16 amino acids. V lost 0 bases and J lost 2, with 11 bases in between. CDR3 nucleotide sequence: TGCGCCAGCAGCCAAGAGCTGGGGGGGCCTGGAAACACCATATATTTT. Its protein product is CASSQELGGPGNTIYF.

This clonotype was found a few times. The chain links TRBV20-1 to TRBJ2-4; the D gene is possibly TRBD1 (6 bases). The CDR3 runs to 13 residues. CDR1 is DFQATT and CDR2 is SNEGSKA in the germline V gene (reference sequence). V lost 7 bases, J lost 0 bases, and 10 bases lay in between. CDR3 bases: TGCAGTGGAACAGGGCTAGCCAAAAACATTCAGTACTTC. Amino acid sequence: CSGTGLAKNIQYF.

This chain joins TRBV9 and TRBJ2-1, with TRBD2 matching 10 bases. The CDR3 has 19 amino acids. The germline V gene has CDR1 SGDLS and CDR2 YYNGEE. The ends lost 4 bases at V and 0 bases at J; junction bases unmatched: 13. The CDR3 sequence is CASSLSIAGGVSSYNEQFF. The DNA of the CDR3 is TGTGCCAGCAGCCTTTCTATAGCGGGGGGCGTCAGCTCCTACAATGAGCAGTTCTTC.

Only a few counts were recorded for this clonotype. The chain uses TRBV6-5 and TRBJ2-7; 10 bases map to TRBD1. V shed 6 bases and J 1 base; nucleotides not matched to a gene: 9. CDR3 length: 16 amino acids. The germline V gene encodes CDR1 MNHEY and CDR2 SVGAGI. CDR3 protein: CASRGGVGQGSYEQYF. CDR3 sequence (DNA): TGTGCCAGCAGAGGGGGAGTGGGACAGGGGTCCTACGAGCAGTACTTC.

The chain joins TRBV7-8 to TRBJ2-2; D tentatively reads TRBD1 or TRBD2 (6 bases each). The CDR3 extends over 16 amino acids. V dropped 1 base and J dropped 3 bases, with 12 bases sitting between them. Germline-derived CDR1 and CDR2 are SGHVS and FQNEAQ. The CDR3 nucleotides read TGTGCCAGCAGCTTAGTGGGGGGCCTCGACACCGGGGAGCTGTTTTTT. This encodes CASSLVGGLDTGELFF. Full variable domain (outside the CDR3, taken from reference TRBV7-8 and TRBJ2-2): GAGVSQSPRYKVAKRGQDVALRCDPISGHVSLFWYQQALGQGPEFLTYFQNEAQLDKSGLPSDRFFAERPEGSVSTLKIQRTQQEDSAVYLCASSLVGGLDTGELFFGEGSRLTVL.

The chain joins TRBV10-3 to TRBJ1-2; 8 bases match TRBD1. Germline CDR1 and CDR2: ENHRY and SYGVKD. This CDR3 has 13 residues. Losses at the gene ends were 6 bases for V and 8 bases for J; bases not matched to a gene: 8. DNA of the CDR3: TGTGCCATCAGCGGACAGGGAGAAGGGGGCTACACCTTC. Translation gives CAISGQGEGGYTF.

V is TRBV7-2 and J is TRBJ2-2; D may be TRBD1 or TRBD2 (6 bases each). The V end lost 5 bases, the J end lost 3 bases, and 10 bases lay between the germline ends. This CDR3 contains 14 residues. Germline CDR1 reads SGHTA; CDR2 reads FQGNSA. The CDR3, as DNA: TGTGCCAGCAGCCCACGGGGGCACACCGGGGAGCTGTTTTTT. Translation: CASSPRGHTGELFF.

The chain recombines TRBV19 with TRBJ2-2; D possibly corresponds to TRBD1 (5 bases). V lost 7 bases and J 1 base, leaving 13 bases between the germline ends. This CDR3 region has 15 residues. Germline V gene sequence: CDR1 LNHDA, CDR2 SQIVND (reference sequence). The CDR3: CASTRGHRNTGELFF. CDR3 in DNA: TGTGCCAGTACAAGAGGACACAGGAACACCGGGGAGCTGTTTTTT.

In its sample, this clonotype was seen a few times. The rearrangement joins TRBV7-9 to TRBJ1-2, with a possible D match to TRBD1 (5 bases). V was clipped by 2 bases and J by 7 bases, with 14 bases between them. Germline lookup yields CDR1 SEHNR and CDR2 FQNEAQ (reference sequence). The CDR3 runs 14 residues. The CDR3 nucleotides read TGTGCCAGCAGCTTATTCGGCAGGGAAAGTGGCTACACCTTC. This encodes CASSLFGRESGYTF.

This clonotype was counted many times. J is TRBJ1-1 and V is TRBV19; 9 bases line up with TRBD1. Germline V CDR1 and CDR2: LNHDA, SQIVND (reference sequence). V lost 5 bases to trimming and J lost 7 bases; unmatched junction nucleotides: 5. The CDR3 consists of 13 residues. In DNA form, the CDR3 reads TGTGCCAGTAGTCCTCGGACAGGGGATGAAGCTTTCTTT. Translating gives CASSPRTGDEAFF. Full variable domain (missing parts from reference TRBV19 and TRBJ1-1): DGGITQSPKYLFRKEGQNVTLSCEQNLNHDAMYWYRQDPGQGLRLIYYSQIVNDFQKGDIAEGYSVSREKKESFPLTVTSAQKNPTAFYLCASSPRTGDEAFFGQGTRLTVV.

This clonotype was detected ten times or more. The chain employs TRBV20-1 and TRBJ1-1; 7 nucleotides match TRBD1. With V trimmed by 2 bases and J by 3 bases, 6 bases remained unmatched. The CDR3 sequence is 14 residues long. Germline loops: CDR1 DFQATT, CDR2 SNEGSKA (reference sequence). The CDR3, as DNA: TGCAGTGCTAGATCGACAGGGAGGGACACTGAAGCTTTCTTT. This sequence encodes CSARSTGRDTEAFF.

The chain has TRBV29-1 and TRBJ2-5, with D unclear. V was clipped by 5 bases and J by 1 base, with 5 bases between them. Germline assignment: CDR1 SQVTM and CDR2 ANQGSEA. The length of the CDR3 is 11 residues. As DNA, the CDR3 is TGCAGCGTTCAGCCCCAAGAGACCCAGTACTTC. Its protein is CSVQPQETQYF.

The CDR3 DNA sequence: TGTGCCACCTCCAGCTACGGCGGGGGCAGCACAGATACGCAGTATTTT. Encoded protein: CATSSYGGGSTDTQYF. The gene calls are TRBV19 and TRBJ2-3, with a tentative D call TRBD2 (7 bases). CDR3 length: 16 amino acids. The ends were cut back, 10 bases at V and 0 bases at J, with 20 bases in the middle. The V gene's germline CDR1 is LNHDA and CDR2 SQIVND (reference sequence).

The V gene is TRBV11-2, the J gene TRBJ2-7; maybe TRBD1 (6 bases). CDR1 is SGHAT, CDR2 FQNNGV, per germline. Trimming removed 3 bases at V and 2 bases at J, with 14 bases between. CDR3 length equals 15 residues. CDR3 sequence: CASSFDRTHPYEQYF. The CDR3 nucleotides read TGTGCCAGCAGCTTCGACAGGACCCACCCCTACGAGCAGTACTTC.

In its sample, this clonotype was seen many times. The chain couples TRBV20-1 to TRBJ2-3, with D unclear. The CDR3 has 13 amino acids. The V end was cut by 4 bases, the J end by 2 bases, with 10 bases between. Germline lookup yields CDR1 DFQATT and CDR2 SNEGSKA (reference sequence). The CDR3 DNA sequence: TGCAGTGCTATCCCTCCACCCACAGATACGCAGTATTTT. Residues: CSAIPPPTDTQYF.

This clonotype was seen a few times. The V call is TRBV12-3 or TRBV12-4, the J call TRBJ2-3; D gene ambiguous. Trimming took 5 bases from V and 0 from J, leaving 6 bases between them. The CDR3 contains 13 residues. CDR3 residues: CASSHISTDTQYF. CDR3 sequence (DNA): TGTGCCAGCAGTCACATAAGCACAGATACGCAGTATTTT.

The rearrangement uses TRBV18 and TRBJ1-5; 9 bases agree with TRBD1. V gave up 4 bases and J gave up 1 base; unmatched junction bases: 5. CDR1 and CDR2 (germline): KGHSH, LQKENI. This CDR3 comprises 16 residues. CDR3 DNA sequence: TGTGCCAGCTCACTCGCCGGGACAGGGAGCAATCAGCCCCAGCATTTT. It is translated as CASSLAGTGSNQPQHF.

In this sample, this clonotype turned up a few times. The genes are TRBV29-1 and TRBJ2-3; 7 bases are shared with TRBD1. The CDR3 runs 15 residues. The V and J ends lost 5 bases and 2 bases, in that order; junction bases with no gene match: 10. Germline loops: CDR1 SQVTM, CDR2 ANQGSEA. For the CDR3, the DNA is TGCAGCGTTCCCGGACAGGCGTTGTCCACAGATACGCAGTATTTT. It specifies CSVPGQALSTDTQYF.

The J gene is TRBJ1-2, the V gene TRBV2, with D perhaps TRBD1 (5 bases). CDR3 length: 14 residues. V was trimmed by 4 bases and J by 2 bases, leaving 11 bases between them. Germline-derived CDR1 and CDR2 are SNHLY and FYNNEI. The DNA for the CDR3 is TGTGCCAGCAGTGTGTTACAGGCAAACTATGGCTACACCTTC. This translates into CASSVLQANYGYTF. Combining the CDR3 with reference TRBV2 and TRBJ1-2 gives the whole variable domain EPEVTQTPSHQVTQMGQEVILRCVPISNHLYFYWYRQILGQKVEFLVSFYNNEISEKSEIFDDQFSVERPDGSNFTLKIRSTKLEDSAMYFCASSVLQANYGYTFGSGTRLTVV.

This clonotype showed up just a few times. The chain carries TRBV29-1 and TRBJ2-7; tentative D call: TRBD2 (6 bases). V lost 6 bases to trimming and J lost 6 bases, with 12 bases between them. Germline V lookup: CDR1 SQVTM, CDR2 ANQGSEA. This CDR3 spans 11 amino acids. The CDR3 sequence: CSVALGGEQYF. CDR3 nucleotides: TGCAGCGTGGCCTTGGGAGGCGAGCAGTACTTC.

Only a few counts were recorded for this clonotype. V and J are TRBV7-6 and TRBJ2-3; D unclear. The length of the CDR3 is 20 residues. Germline CDR1 and CDR2: SGHVS and FNYEAQ. Trimming left V 4 bases short and J 0 bases short, with 26 bases between. DNA for the CDR3: TGTGCCAGCAGCTCCCCTAGTCTCCGCCTGAATTCTCCTAGCACAGATACGCAGTATTTT. It specifies CASSSPSLRLNSPSTDTQYF. The full variable domain, in which reference TRBV7-6 and TRBJ2-3 provide the parts outside the CDR3, is GAGVSQSPRYKVTKRGQDVALRCDPISGHVSLYWYRQALGQGPEFLTYFNYEAQQDKSGLPNDRFSAERPEGSISTLTIQRTEQRDSAMYRCASSSPSLRLNSPSTDTQYFGPGTRLTVL.

This clonotype was detected ten times or more. This chain links TRBV28 with TRBJ1-6, with TRBD1 identical over 8 bases. This CDR3 region has 17 residues. V shed 5 bases, J shed 0 bases, and the junction held 6 bases outside the gene matches. CDR1 is MDHEN and CDR2 is SYDVKM in the germline V gene. This CDR3 is CASSDGQGSSYNSPLHF. The DNA of the CDR3 is TGTGCCAGCAGTGACGGACAGGGAAGCTCCTATAATTCACCCCTCCACTTT.